The clone carrying this T cell receptor beta chain was seen a few times. Its antigen remains unidentified. This sample is drawn from a study of T cell responses to AZD1222 COVID-19 vaccine. General study points: Across the whole spike, CD4 TCRs peaked at regions 160-218 and 743-854. At baseline, seropositivity was found in only a handful of AZD1222 recipients.

Germline V gene sequence: CDR1 SEHNR, CDR2 FQNEAQ (reference sequence). The V gene lost 5 bases and the J gene lost 1 base, with 11 bases spanning the gap. This CDR3 is 14 amino acids long. The repertoire was sequenced with immunoSEQ multiplex PCR; TCRdb's copy has only in-frame clones and lacks some. The sample records 100,000 to 130,000 clones, around 93% being singletons. The chain recombines TRBV7-9 with TRBJ2-5; D assignment may be TRBD1 or TRBD2 (5 bases each). Specimen: peripheral blood, collected 28 days after the second AZD1222 dose. The clonotype originates from an adult who received the AZD1222 COVID-19 vaccine. The CDR3 region has the DNA TGTGCCAGCAGCCGCGCCGGGGCCCAAGAGACCCAGTACTTC. Protein sequence: CASSRAGAQETQYF.